The clone carrying this T cell receptor beta chain was seen just once. The antigen is undetermined. V gave up 3 bases and J gave up 6 bases, with 8 bases separating them. The CDR3 length is 12 residues. CDR1 and CDR2 from the germline V gene are DFQATT and SNEGSKA (reference sequence). The sample comes from a study of identical twins. Study results and caveats: Twins shared out-of-frame alpha sequences with excess low generation probability.

TCRdb re-derived calls from the 5' RACE reads in MiXCR, one entry per CDR3 protein. Among around 490,000 distinct CDR3 sequences, over 12% were seen once, and the ten largest hold about 0.4%. The data also belong to a second study, concerning yellow fever vaccine responses in identical twins.

The sequence came from a woman aged 18-29 years in good health. This rearrangement joins TRBV20-1 to TRBJ2-2; D is ambiguous. The source material was CD4+ T cells sorted from blood. DNA of the CDR3: TGCAGTGCTAGTGGCAACCCCGGGGAGCTGTTTTTT. This translates into CSASGNPGELFF.